One TCR beta chain is described in this entry. This record belongs to a study of blood T cell repertoires in COVID-19. Study details: Whether acute or convalescent, the COVID-19 samples came from the United States, Italy and Spain. PBMCs, B-cell-depleted T cells, or T cells were the source of the cDNA or gDNA that made up the material.

Per the authors' pipeline: Quantification of nucleated cells was approximated via reference gene primer amplification. Repertoires were generated with immunoSEQ multiplex PCR, while TCRdb's copy carries only in-frame clones and drops some. The DNA gave D and trimming, while V, J and clone size come from that table. The data contain some 150,000 clones, around nine tenths of them singletons. Per germline, CDR1 MNHEY and CDR2 SMNVEV (reference sequence). V gave up 5 bases and J gave up 8 bases, with 18 bases separating them. The CDR3 extends over 15 amino acids. The chain uses TRBV27 and TRBJ1-4; D might be TRBD1 (6 bases). Sequencing was performed on peripheral blood. The source of this sequence is a man between 65 and 85 years old with acute or convalescent COVID-19. CDR3 DNA: TGTGCCAGCAGTACCAGGACAGATCCCGAGGAAAAACTGTTTTTT. Encoded protein: CASSTRTDPEEKLFF.